This is a list of T cell receptor beta chains from one sample in a study of T cells in Graves' hyperthyroidism and ophthalmopathy. In TCRdb, the multiplex PCR reads were re-called with MiXCR into one record per CDR3 protein. Here the sample spans around 720,000 distinct CDR3 sequences, about 35% being singletons. Sequences were obtained from blood. Receptor source: a woman between 35 and 50 years old with Graves' hyperthyroidism. The CDR3 runs from the conserved cysteine through the conserved F or W. D genes are given only for firm matches. A row's size may be missing; if present it is once, few, many or a size class.

d_gene,v_gene,abundance,j_gene,CDR3aa,CDR3nt
NA,TRBV7-2,NA,TRBJ1-5,CASSRGVREPQHF,TGTGCCAGCAGCCGGGGGGTTCGCGAGCCCCAGCATTTT
NA,TRBV11-2,many,TRBJ1-1,CASWGGGGNTEAFF,TGTGCCAGCTGGGGTGGAGGGGGTAACACTGAAGCTTTCTTT
NA,TRBV7-7,NA,TRBJ2-1,CASSLDGRPDNEQFF,TGTGCTAGCAGCTTAGACGGGAGACCCGACAATGAGCAGTTCTTC
NA,TRBV4-3,NA,TRBJ1-2,CASSQDYWANYGYTF,TGCGCCAGCAGCCAAGATTACTGGGCTAACTATGGCTACACCTTC
NA,TRBV11-2,few,TRBJ1-1,CASSFMRAGPTEAFF,TGTGCCAGCAGCTTTATGCGGGCCGGGCCAACTGAAGCTTTCTTT
NA,TRBV10-3,once,TRBJ2-6,CAILGAGVGANVLTF,TGTGCCATCCTGGGCGCAGGAGTTGGGGCCAACGTCCTGACTTTC
TRBD1,TRBV6-5,NA,TRBJ1-5,CASSYGTGVSNQPQHF,TGTGCCAGCAGTTACGGTACAGGGGTAAGCAATCAGCCCCAGCATTTT
NA,TRBV7-2,many,TRBJ2-7,CASMGPGGYEQYF,TGTGCCAGCATGGGTCCCGGTGGTTACGAGCAGTACTTC
NA,TRBV25-1,once,TRBJ2-2,CASVRGQGHAGELFF,TGTGCCAGCGTTCGTGGTCAGGGGCATGCCGGGGAGCTGTTTTTT
NA,TRBV4-2,NA,TRBJ1-6,CASSLDTTNSYNSPLHF,TGTGCCAGCAGCCTGGACACCACGAACTCCTATAATTCACCCCTCCACTTT
TRBD1,TRBV12-3/TRBV12-4,NA,TRBJ1-5,CASSLAAGGRGSSNQPQHF,TGTGCCAGCAGTTTAGCGGCAGGGGGGAGGGGTAGTAGCAATCAGCCCCAGCATTTT
NA,TRBV19,many,TRBJ1-1,CASSIRGEDAEAFF,TGTGCCAGTAGTATCCGGGGTGAGGATGCTGAAGCTTTCTTT
NA,TRBV7-2,NA,TRBJ1-5,CASSGGPNQPQHF,TGTGCCAGCAGCGGGGGCCCCAATCAGCCCCAGCATTTT
NA,TRBV7-9,NA,TRBJ1-3,CASSHRGVNIYF,TGTGCCAGCAGCCACCGGGGTGTCAACATATATTTT
NA,TRBV2,NA,TRBJ1-1,CATRRNIPEAFF,TGTGCCACCCGACGGAACATCCCTGAAGCTTTCTTT
NA,TRBV12-3/TRBV12-4,NA,TRBJ1-2,CTRGTSMGAGYGYTF,TGTACCAGAGGAACCTCGATGGGGGCGGGCTATGGCTACACCTTC
NA,TRBV2,NA,TRBJ2-7,CASSDFGLSYEQYF,TGTGCCAGCAGTGACTTTGGACTTTCCTACGAGCAGTACTTC
NA,TRBV19,few,TRBJ1-4,CASSIPSQGEKLFF,TGTGCCAGTAGTATCCCTTCCCAAGGGGAAAAACTGTTTTTT
TRBD1,TRBV15,many,TRBJ1-1,CATSSASGGEAFF,TGTGCCACCAGCAGTGCTTCAGGGGGGGAAGCTTTCTTT
NA,TRBV20-1,NA,TRBJ1-3,CSAGSSGNTIYF,TGCAGTGCCGGGAGCTCTGGAAACACCATATATTTT
TRBD1,TRBV7-2,NA,TRBJ2-7,CASSLRDRSNEQYF,TGTGCCAGCAGCTTACGGGACAGGTCCAACGAGCAGTACTTC
TRBD1,TRBV6-5,few,TRBJ1-5,CASSPKRDRGYQPQHF,TGTGCCAGCAGTCCCAAGAGGGACAGGGGATATCAGCCCCAGCATTTT
NA,TRBV2,NA,TRBJ2-5,CASSYRAETQYF,TGTGCCAGCAGTTACAGGGCAGAGACCCAGTACTTC